One TCR beta chain is described in this entry. At one end the junction does not follow the germline gene, possibly because of a read error. Together with a sample-barcoded 5' primer, a J-beta primer mix was included in a second PCR lasting roughly 6 to 12 cycles. TCRdb analysed the 5' RACE reads with MiXCR anew, one entry per CDR3 protein. The data contain about a million distinct CDR3 sequences, approximately 38% of them singletons. This specimen comes from a study of blood T cells in healthy people across ages. The length of the CDR3 is 16 residues. CDR1 is MGHDK, CDR2 SYGVNS, per germline. Sample: blood. This sequence was found in a man aged 18 to 29 in good health. The rearrangement uses TRBV25-1 and TRBJ2-3; 9 bases map to TRBD2. CDR3 residues: CASSPFGSGGTDTRYF. The CDR3 DNA follows: TGTGCCAGCAGCCCCTTTGGTAGCGGGGGAACAGATACGCGGTATTTT.